What follows is one T cell receptor beta chain and its context. This clone was seen once. The antigen it binds to is not known. No much larger clonotype is one base removed from it; base qualities were not supplied. The data were obtained in a study of technical replicates of blood from several donors (dated by TCRdb to the late 2010s). The protocol used for the library was the immunoSEQ multiplex PCR assay. Here the immuneACCESS table is served through TCRdb, limited to in-frame sequences with V and J called. Missing clones are a known gap in these copies; in checked studies unresolved V genes cover under half, and the rest lacks a known reason. This sample gives 75,000 to 95,000 clones in total; around nine tenths of them show up just once. In total, the top ten clones hold roughly 0.27% of the sample. V and J lose 3 bases and 2 bases, and a span of 11 bases separates them. From a lookup of the germline V gene, CDR1 and CDR2 are SGHTA and FQGNSA. Its CDR3 holds 16 amino acids, cysteine through phenylalanine. CDR3 DNA is the only sequence kept; it has 48 bases, read in frame from the first base.

The rearranged chain carries TRBV7-2 and TRBJ2-6; perhaps TRBD1 is the D gene, with 6 bases matching. The sequence was obtained from a human donor in good health. The specimen was T cells isolated from PBMCs. The DNA sequence follows: TGTGCCAGCAGCTTGGAGGCAGGGGCTGGGGCCAACGTCCTGACTTTC. Its protein is CASSLEAGAGANVLTF.